This paragraph reports one TCR beta chain. This study enrolled people aged about 18 to 90 from about 26 US geographic areas. The sample originates from a study of blood T cell repertoires in COVID-19. The CDR3 sequence is 14 residues long. Germline values: CDR1 SGHTA, CDR2 FQGNSA. J was trimmed by 9 bases and V by 1 base; bases with no gene match: 5. Original data processing: It was from reference gene primer amplification that nucleated cell counts were estimated. Produced via immunoSEQ multiplex PCR; TCRdb's table is partial and in-frame only. The V and J calls and the clone size are those of that table, but D and trimming were determined from the DNA. The sample includes approximately 210,000 clones, roughly 88% of them seen just once.

This TCR was recovered from a woman aged 50 to 60 with acute COVID-19. The chain joins TRBV7-2 to TRBJ2-1; 8 bases are a match to TRBD2. The sequenced sample consisted of PBMCs or T cells enriched from blood (not recorded which). The CDR3 region is CASSLVGLAGEQFF. The CDR3 DNA reads as TGTGCCAGCAGCTTAGTCGGGCTAGCGGGTGAGCAGTTCTTC. The variable domain in full, with the rest retrieved from reference TRBV7-2 and TRBJ2-1, is GAGVSQSPSNKVTEKGKDVELRCDPISGHTALYWYRQSLGQGLEFLIYFQGNSAPDKSGLPSDRFSAERTGGSVSTLTIQRTQQEDSAVYLCASSLVGLAGEQFFGPGTRLTVL.